This T cell receptor (beta chain) was sequenced during a study of cytomegalovirus exposure and HLA in healthy donors. Across the whole study: Both the roughly 120 validation repertoires and the 500 to 700 first-cohort repertoires used the same platform, as reported by a later analysis.

This table comes from immunoSEQ multiplex PCR, and its TCRdb copy is limited to in-frame clones, with some not included. Among roughly 120,000 clones listed, about 84% were seen once. Germline CDR1 reads MNHNS; CDR2 reads SASEGT. Trimming pared 0 bases from V and 10 bases from J, leaving 19 bases between. The CDR3 spans 17 residues. This chain links TRBV6-1 with TRBJ1-6; D perhaps matches TRBD1 (6 bases). What was sequenced was PBMCs. The sequence was collected from a woman between 25 and 40 years old in good health and CMV-seronegative. For the CDR3, the DNA is TGTGCCAGCAGTGAAGCATTTTCCGGGGGGCTCTGGTCACCCCTCCACTTT. Its protein is CASSEAFSGGLWSPLHF.